The 4 T cell receptor beta chains below all came from one sample that was sequenced in a study of blood T cell repertoires in COVID-19. The method was immunoSEQ multiplex PCR; TCRdb's version includes in-frame clones alone and lacks a portion of them. The sample carries approximately 260,000 clones, roughly 87% recorded once. Input material: peripheral blood. The receptor set was obtained from a woman aged 40 to 49 who had recovered from COVID-19.

The chain employs TRBV29-1 and TRBJ1-1; the D gene is possibly TRBD1 (5 bases). Per the germline V gene, CDR1 is SQVTM and CDR2 is ANQGSEA. CDR3 length: 13 amino acids. The germline V and J ends were trimmed by 7 bases and 1 base, with 13 bases remaining between them. The CDR3: CSARTPRNTEAFF. The CDR3 bases are TGCAGCGCCCGGACACCTCGGAACACTGAAGCTTTCTTT.

This sequence joins TRBV10-3 and TRBJ2-7; D not certain. Trimming took off 5 bases at V and 0 bases at J, with 17 bases between the two ends. The CDR3 runs to 16 residues. CDR1 is ENHRY and CDR2 is SYGVKD in the germline V gene. The CDR3: CAISQLETAHSYEQYF. The CDR3 coding sequence is TGTGCCATCAGTCAATTAGAAACAGCCCACTCCTACGAGCAGTACTTC.

CDR3 sequence: CASSSLSGGLSYEQYF. CDR3 sequence (DNA): TGTGCCAGTAGTTCCCTTAGCGGGGGCCTCTCCTACGAGCAGTACTTC. This rearrangement joins TRBV19 to TRBJ2-7; 9 nucleotides match TRBD2. This CDR3 spans 16 amino acids. Germline V gives CDR1 LNHDA, CDR2 SQIVND (reference sequence). The J segment lost 0 bases and the V segment lost 5 bases, leaving 8 bases of the junction unmatched.

This rearrangement joins TRBV24-1 to TRBJ2-1; 8 nucleotides align to TRBD2. The ends lost 2 bases at V and 6 bases at J; junction bases unmatched: 5. In germline, CDR1 is KGHDR, CDR2 SFDVKD. The CDR3 spans 15 residues. CDR3 bases: TGTGCCACCAGTGATTCCGGGGGGGCCCTCAATGAGCAGTTCTTC. Translated: CATSDSGGALNEQFF.